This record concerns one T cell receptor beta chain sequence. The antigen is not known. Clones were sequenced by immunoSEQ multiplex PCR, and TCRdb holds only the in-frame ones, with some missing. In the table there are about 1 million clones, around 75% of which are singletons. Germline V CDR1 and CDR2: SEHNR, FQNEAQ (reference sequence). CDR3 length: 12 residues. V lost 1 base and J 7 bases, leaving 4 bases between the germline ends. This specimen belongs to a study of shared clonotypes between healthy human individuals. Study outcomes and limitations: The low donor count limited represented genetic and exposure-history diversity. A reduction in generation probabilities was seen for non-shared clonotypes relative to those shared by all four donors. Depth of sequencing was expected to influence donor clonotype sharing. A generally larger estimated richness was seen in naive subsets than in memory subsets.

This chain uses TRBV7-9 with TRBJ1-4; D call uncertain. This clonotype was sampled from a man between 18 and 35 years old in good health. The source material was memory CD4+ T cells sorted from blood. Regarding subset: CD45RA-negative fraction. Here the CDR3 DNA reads TGTGCCAGCAGCTTAGTTATTGAAAAACTGTTTTTT. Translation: CASSLVIEKLFF.